These 21 T cell receptor beta chains were all obtained from the same sample, sequenced in a study of shared clonotypes between healthy human individuals. Sequencing was performed with immunoSEQ multiplex PCR; in TCRdb, only in-frame clones are kept and a portion is missing. The table records roughly 2.2 million clones, 85% to 95% of them present only once. Sequencing used naive CD4+ T cells from PBMCs. Subset meaning: CD45RA+ positively selected. The receptors shown here come from a man aged 18 to 29 in good health. Some clones in this sample may be carry-over from other donors' samples.

This rearrangement joins TRBV2 to TRBJ2-1, with TRBD2 matching 11 bases. The CDR3 has 14 amino acids. Germline values: CDR1 SNHLY, CDR2 FYNNEI. The V gene end was trimmed by 6 bases and the J gene end by 3 bases; junction bases not matched to a gene: 1. In DNA form, the CDR3 reads TGTGCCAGCAGGACTAGCGGGAACTACAATGAGCAGTTCTTC. Protein sequence: CASRTSGNYNEQFF.

The chain uses TRBV19 and TRBJ1-3; possible D gene TRBD1, 6 bases. Trimming removed 5 bases from V and 2 bases from J, with 10 bases in between. The V gene's germline CDR1 is LNHDA and CDR2 SQIVND (reference sequence). The CDR3 sequence is 14 residues long. The CDR3 loop reads CASSPWTAGNTIYF. DNA for the CDR3: TGTGCCAGTAGTCCCTGGACAGCTGGAAACACCATATATTTT.

This rearrangement joins TRBV28 to TRBJ1-5; D unclear. This CDR3 is built from 15 residues. Germline-derived CDR1 and CDR2 are MDHEN and SYDVKM. With 5 bases removed from V and 3 bases from J, the gap between germline ends came to 14 bases. The CDR3 DNA sequence: TGTGCCAGCAGTCCTGCGGGTGGGGACAATCAGCCCCAGCATTTT. It codes for CASSPAGGDNQPQHF.

The chain combines TRBV29-1 with TRBJ2-7; 8 bases agree with TRBD2. Trimming cost V 1 base and J 4 bases; bases outside gene matches: 9. The CDR3 runs 15 residues. Germline lookup yields CDR1 SQVTM and CDR2 ANQGSEA. The CDR3 nucleotides are TGCAGCGTTGAAGGAGAAGGTAGCGGGAAATACGAGCAGTACTTC. Amino acids: CSVEGEGSGKYEQYF.

Remarks on this clone: The same CDR3 is also encoded by other DNA sequences in this sample. V gene TRBV5-1 combines with J gene TRBJ2-7; a possible D gene is TRBD1 (6 bases). Trimming stripped 0 bases from V and 2 bases from J, with 9 bases between. This CDR3 has 14 amino acids. Germline CDR1 and CDR2: SGHRS and YFSETQ. CDR3 sequence: CASSLGAGAYEQYF. CDR3 sequence (DNA): TGCGCCAGCAGCTTGGGGGCAGGGGCCTACGAGCAGTACTTC.

V and J are TRBV28 and TRBJ2-7; either TRBD1 or TRBD2 may fit D (5 bases each). Trimming left V 3 bases short and J 2 bases short, with 14 bases between. The V gene's germline CDR1 is MDHEN and CDR2 SYDVKM. The CDR3 extends over 15 amino acids. The CDR3 region has the DNA TGTGCCAGCAGTTTTTTTGGGGGACCTACCTACGAGCAGTACTTC. Amino acids: CASSFFGGPTYEQYF. Full variable domain (rest looked up from reference TRBV28 and TRBJ2-7): DVKVTQSSRYLVKRTGEKVFLECVQDMDHENMFWYRQDPGLGLRLIYFSYDVKMKEKGDIPEGYSVSREKKERFSLILESASTNQTSMYLCASSFFGGPTYEQYFGPGTRLTVT.

This clone appeared once. This chain connects TRBV9 to TRBJ2-6; D is possibly TRBD2 (6 bases). The CDR3 has 16 residues. V was cut by 0 bases and J by 2 bases, with 9 bases left in between. The germline CDR1 and CDR2 sequences are SGDLS and YYNGEE. This CDR3 reads CASSVDPGAGANVLTF. Written as DNA, the CDR3 is TGTGCCAGCAGCGTAGATCCGGGGGCTGGGGCCAACGTCCTGACTTTC.

This clone was recorded once. The chain joins TRBV5-1 to TRBJ1-1, with D unresolved. V was cut by 2 bases and J by 0 bases, with 8 bases left in between. This CDR3 is built from 14 residues. Germline CDR1 is SGHRS and CDR2 is YFSETQ. CDR3 DNA: TGCGCCAGCAGCTTCGCTGATTTGAACACTGAAGCTTTCTTT. This encodes CASSFADLNTEAFF.

The V and J genes are TRBV2 and TRBJ2-1; D remains unclear. This CDR3 is built from 13 residues. CDR1 is SNHLY and CDR2 is FYNNEI in the germline V gene. V was clipped by 1 base and J by 8 bases, with 9 bases between them. The CDR3 DNA reads as TGTGCCAGCAGTGAAGAACGGCGGCATGAGCAGTTCTTC. It translates to CASSEERRHEQFF.

This clone came up a few times. V is TRBV18 and J is TRBJ1-1; D remains ambiguous. V was pared by 6 bases and J by 3 bases, with 14 bases between. This CDR3 is built from 14 residues. Germline CDR1 KGHSH, CDR2 LQKENI. CDR3 residues: CASSVRVGDTEAFF. CDR3 nucleotides: TGTGCCAGCTCGGTGCGAGTCGGGGACACTGAAGCTTTCTTT.

The rearrangement joins TRBV6-5 to TRBJ2-3; D is undetermined. The CDR3 is 11 amino acids. Germline-derived CDR1 and CDR2 are MNHEY and SVGAGI. V was clipped by 5 bases and J by 5 bases, with 5 bases between them. The CDR3 loop reads CASSTRDTQYF. The CDR3 DNA is TGTGCCAGCAGTACCCGAGATACGCAGTATTTT.

The V call is TRBV6-5, the J call TRBJ2-6; D possibly corresponds to TRBD1 (6 bases). This CDR3 is 16 amino acids long. In germline, CDR1 is MNHEY, CDR2 SVGAGI. Between the trimmed V and J ends, which lost 2 bases and 4 bases, there was a span of 12 bases. The CDR3 is CASSYTQGSGANVLTF. The CDR3 DNA is TGTGCCAGCAGTTACACACAGGGCTCCGGGGCCAACGTCCTGACTTTC.

This chain uses TRBV9 with TRBJ1-1; TRBD1 is a possible D gene (5 bases). There are 15 residues in the CDR3. Trimming stripped 4 bases from V and 3 bases from J, with 16 bases between. CDR1 is SGDLS, CDR2 YYNGEE, per germline. The CDR3 DNA follows: TGTGCCAGCAGCCCCGACCCGAGGACACACACTGAAGCTTTCTTT. Translation: CASSPDPRTHTEAFF.

The chain recombines TRBV7-6 with TRBJ2-5; D gene unclear. V was cut by 1 base and J by 2 bases, with 11 bases left in between. The CDR3 covers 15 residues. Germline V gene sequence: CDR1 SGHVS, CDR2 FNYEAQ. The CDR3: CASSLVSPPQETQYF. DNA of the CDR3: TGTGCCAGCAGCTTAGTATCCCCACCGCAAGAGACCCAGTACTTC.

This clone showed up just once. The chain links TRBV11-2 to TRBJ2-1, with D perhaps matching TRBD2 (5 bases). Deletions cut 5 bases from V and 0 bases from J, with 14 bases between. CDR3 length equals 16 residues. Germline CDR1 reads SGHAT; CDR2 reads FQNNGV. The DNA for the CDR3 is TGTGCCAGCAGCCCCCTGAGGGCCTCCTCCTACAATGAGCAGTTCTTC. It yields the protein CASSPLRASSYNEQFF.

This rearrangement joins TRBV15 to TRBJ2-7; TRBD1 matches at 10 bases. Looked up from germline, CDR1 is LNHNV and CDR2 is YYDKDF (reference sequence). Trimming cost V 5 bases and J 4 bases; bases outside gene matches: 8. This CDR3 has 15 residues. In DNA, the CDR3 is TGTGCCACCAGCGGCTCCGGGACAGGGGTTTACGAGCAGTACTTC. Encoded protein: CATSGSGTGVYEQYF.

The chain links TRBV10-3 to TRBJ1-1; TRBD1 is a possible D gene (6 bases). The germline CDR1 and CDR2 sequences are ENHRY and SYGVKD. Trimming left V 4 bases short and J 7 bases short, with 10 bases between. The CDR3 consists of 12 residues. The CDR3 loop is CAISGGQNEAFF. DNA of the CDR3: TGTGCCATCAGTGGGGGGCAGAATGAAGCTTTCTTT.

The chain couples TRBV9 to TRBJ2-6; D is perhaps TRBD1 (6 bases). The CDR3 consists of 16 residues. The V end was cut by 0 bases, the J end by 1 base, with 8 bases between. Germline assignment: CDR1 SGDLS and CDR2 YYNGEE. The CDR3, as DNA: TGTGCCAGCAGCGTAGGACAGGCTTCTGGGGCCAACGTCCTGACTTTC. Translating it yields CASSVGQASGANVLTF. Using reference TRBV9 and TRBJ2-6 for the parts outside the CDR3, the full variable domain is DSGVTQTPKHLITATGQRVTLRCSPRSGDLSVYWYQQSLDQGLQFLIQYYNGEERAKGNILERFSAQQFPDLHSELNLSSLELGDSALYFCASSVGQASGANVLTFGAGSRLTVL.

This clone was detected only once. The gene calls are TRBV27 and TRBJ1-4, with D possibly matching TRBD1 (5 bases). Germline values: CDR1 MNHEY, CDR2 SMNVEV (reference sequence). This CDR3 has 15 residues. Trimming removed 3 bases at V and 10 bases at J, with 18 bases between. The CDR3 DNA reads TGTGCCAGCAGTTTGTGGGACCTCGGGCGGGGAAAACTGTTTTTT. Translated: CASSLWDLGRGKLFF.

This clone was recorded only once. The chain combines TRBV10-3 with TRBJ1-1; TRBD1 matches 9 bases. The germline V gene encodes CDR1 ENHRY and CDR2 SYGVKD. This CDR3 region has 15 residues. Trimming at V came to 4 bases and at J to 1 base, leaving 4 bases not matched to a gene. CDR3: CAISGGQGRNTEAFF. The CDR3 region has the DNA TGTGCCATCAGTGGGGGACAGGGTCGGAACACTGAAGCTTTCTTT.

V usage is TRBV7-9 and J usage is TRBJ1-1; TRBD1 is a possible D gene (5 bases). This CDR3 is built from 16 residues. Germline values: CDR1 SEHNR, CDR2 FQNEAQ (reference sequence). V was cut by 4 bases and J by 4 bases, with 19 bases left in between. The CDR3 loop reads CASSSDMFLGPTEAFF. In nucleotides, the CDR3 is TGTGCCAGCAGCTCAGACATGTTTTTGGGGCCCACTGAAGCTTTCTTT.